Following are 3 T cell receptor beta chains from one sample sequenced in a study of T-cell reconstitution after alpha-beta-depleted transplantation in children. It was with unique molecular identifiers that the TCRbeta library was prepared. Each CDR3 protein gets one entry after TCRdb re-called the PCR reads with MiXCR. The table records more than 300,000 distinct CDR3 sequences, under 20% of them present only once. This specimen was PBMCs, mostly from graft donor cells, taken 360 days after TCRalphabeta/CD19-depleted stem cell transplant. The receptors derive from a male patient under 10 years old who had a stem cell transplant for acute lymphoblastic leukemia, so the T cells may come from the graft donor.

This clonotype has more than one count but fewer than ten. The chain links TRBV11-2 to TRBJ1-6; 7 nucleotides line up with TRBD1. Germline V gives CDR1 SGHAT, CDR2 FQNNGV. CDR3 size: 14 residues. Losses at the gene ends were 4 bases for V and 9 bases for J; bases not matched to a gene: 6. The CDR3 spells CASSSTGPSSPLHF. CDR3 DNA: TGTGCCAGCAGCTCGACAGGGCCGAGTTCACCCCTCCACTTT. The full variable domain, rest sourced from reference TRBV11-2 and TRBJ1-6, is EAGVAQSPRYKIIEKRQSVAFWCNPISGHATLYWYQQILGQGPKLLIQFQNNGVVDDSQLPKDRFSAERLKGVDSTLKIQPAKLEDSAVYLCASSSTGPSSPLHFGNGTRLTVT.

This clonotype was seen more than once but under ten times. J is TRBJ2-7 and V is TRBV6-1, with D possibly being TRBD2 (5 bases). Germline V gene sequence: CDR1 MNHNS, CDR2 SASEGT. The CDR3 length is 15 residues. Between the trimmed V and J ends, which lost 10 bases and 4 bases, there was a span of 23 bases. The CDR3 nucleotides read TGTGCCACCCGGGGTTTAGGGTCCTCGTCGTACGAGCAGTACTTC. This encodes CATRGLGSSSYEQYF.

This clonotype was observed many times. This rearrangement joins TRBV4-1 to TRBJ2-2, with 7 bases that match TRBD1. This CDR3 spans 16 amino acids. Looked up from germline, CDR1 is MGHRA and CDR2 is YSYEKL. V lost 3 bases and J lost 7; bases outside the gene matches: 11. The CDR3 DNA reads as TGCGCCAGCAGCCACCCCTCCGGTAGGGACAGCGGGGAGCTGTTTTTT. Protein: CASSHPSGRDSGELFF.